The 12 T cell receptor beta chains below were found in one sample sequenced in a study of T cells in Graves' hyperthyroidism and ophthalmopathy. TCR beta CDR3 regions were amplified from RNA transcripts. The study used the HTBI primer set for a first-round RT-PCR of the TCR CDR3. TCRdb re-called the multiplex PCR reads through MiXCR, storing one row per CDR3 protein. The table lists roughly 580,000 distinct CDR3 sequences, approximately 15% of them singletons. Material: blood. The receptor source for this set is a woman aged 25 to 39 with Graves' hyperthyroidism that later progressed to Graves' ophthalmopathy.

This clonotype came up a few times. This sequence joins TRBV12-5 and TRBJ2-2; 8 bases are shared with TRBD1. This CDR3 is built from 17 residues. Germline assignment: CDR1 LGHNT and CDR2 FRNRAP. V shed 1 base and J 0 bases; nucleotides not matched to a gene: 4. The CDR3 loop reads CASGLGPGGPNTGELFF. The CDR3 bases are TGTGCTAGTGGTTTGGGGCCAGGGGGCCCGAACACCGGGGAGCTGTTTTTT.

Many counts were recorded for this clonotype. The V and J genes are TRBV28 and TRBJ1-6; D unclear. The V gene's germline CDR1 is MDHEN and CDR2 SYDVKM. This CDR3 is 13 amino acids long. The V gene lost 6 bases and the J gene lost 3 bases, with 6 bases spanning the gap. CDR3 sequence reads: CASSRDYNSPLHF. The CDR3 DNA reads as TGTGCCAGCAGCCGGGACTATAATTCACCCCTCCACTTT.

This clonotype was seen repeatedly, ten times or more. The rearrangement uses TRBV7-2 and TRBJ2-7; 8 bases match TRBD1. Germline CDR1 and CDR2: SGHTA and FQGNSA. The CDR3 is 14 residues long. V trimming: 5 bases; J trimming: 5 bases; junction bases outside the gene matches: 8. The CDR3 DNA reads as TGTGCCAGCAGCCCTAGGACAGGGAAGGACGAGCAGTACTTC. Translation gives CASSPRTGKDEQYF.

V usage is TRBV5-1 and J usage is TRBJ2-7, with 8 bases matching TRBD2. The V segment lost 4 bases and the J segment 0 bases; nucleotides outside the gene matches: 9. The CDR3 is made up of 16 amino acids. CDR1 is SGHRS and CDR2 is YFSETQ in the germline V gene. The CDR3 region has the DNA TGCGCCAGCAGCCCCAGGACTAGCTCAAGCTCCTACGAGCAGTACTTC. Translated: CASSPRTSSSSYEQYF.

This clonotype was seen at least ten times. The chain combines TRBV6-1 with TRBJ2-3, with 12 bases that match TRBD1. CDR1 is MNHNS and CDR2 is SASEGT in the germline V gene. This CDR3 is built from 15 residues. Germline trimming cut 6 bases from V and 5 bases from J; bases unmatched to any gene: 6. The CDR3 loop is CASRSGQGARDTQYF. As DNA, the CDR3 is TGTGCCAGCAGGTCGGGACAGGGGGCAAGAGATACGCAGTATTTT.

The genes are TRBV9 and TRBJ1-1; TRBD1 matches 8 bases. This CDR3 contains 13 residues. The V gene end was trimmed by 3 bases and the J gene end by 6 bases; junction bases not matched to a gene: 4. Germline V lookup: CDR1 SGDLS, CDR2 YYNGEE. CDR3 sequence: CASSATGDPEAFF. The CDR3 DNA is TGTGCCAGCAGCGCGACAGGGGACCCTGAAGCTTTCTTT.

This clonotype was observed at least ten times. CDR3 coding DNA: TGTGCCAGCAGTTTTTCACTTAACACCTACGAGCAGTACTTC. Translating it yields CASSFSLNTYEQYF. The J gene is TRBJ2-7, the V gene TRBV6-1; D remains unclear. Trimming removed 5 bases at V and 2 bases at J, with 13 bases between. From germline, CDR1 is MNHNS and CDR2 SASEGT. The CDR3 sequence is 14 residues long.

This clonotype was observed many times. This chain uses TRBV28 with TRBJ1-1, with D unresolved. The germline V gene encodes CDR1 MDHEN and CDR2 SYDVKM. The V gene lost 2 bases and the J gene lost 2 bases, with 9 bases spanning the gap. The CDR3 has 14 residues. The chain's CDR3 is CASSLGQDNTEAFF. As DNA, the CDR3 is TGTGCCAGCAGTTTAGGGCAGGATAACACTGAAGCTTTCTTT.

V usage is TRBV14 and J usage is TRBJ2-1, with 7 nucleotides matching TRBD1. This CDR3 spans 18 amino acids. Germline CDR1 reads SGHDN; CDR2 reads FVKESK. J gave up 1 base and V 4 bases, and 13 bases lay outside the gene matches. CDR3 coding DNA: TGTGCCAGCAGCCCCCTTTATCTAGAACAGGGGTCCTACAATGAGCAGTTCTTC. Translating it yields CASSPLYLEQGSYNEQFF. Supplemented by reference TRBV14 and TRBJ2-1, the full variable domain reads EAGVTQFPSHSVIEKGQTVTLRCDPISGHDNLYWYRRVMGKEIKFLLHFVKESKQDESGMPNNRFLAERTGGTYSTLKVQPAELEDSGVYFCASSPLYLEQGSYNEQFFGPGTRLTVL.

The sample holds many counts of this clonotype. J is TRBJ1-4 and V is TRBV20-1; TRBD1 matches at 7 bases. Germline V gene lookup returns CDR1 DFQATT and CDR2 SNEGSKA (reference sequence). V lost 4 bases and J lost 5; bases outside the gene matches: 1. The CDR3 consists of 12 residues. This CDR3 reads CSATRGNEKLFF. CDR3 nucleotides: TGCAGTGCTACCAGGGGGAATGAAAAACTGTTTTTT.

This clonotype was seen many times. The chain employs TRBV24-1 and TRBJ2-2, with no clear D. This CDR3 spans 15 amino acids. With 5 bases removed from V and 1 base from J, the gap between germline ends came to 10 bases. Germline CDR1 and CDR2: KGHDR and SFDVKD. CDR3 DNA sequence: TGTGCCACCAGTGTCGATGGACGGAACACCGGGGAGCTGTTTTTT. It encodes CATSVDGRNTGELFF.

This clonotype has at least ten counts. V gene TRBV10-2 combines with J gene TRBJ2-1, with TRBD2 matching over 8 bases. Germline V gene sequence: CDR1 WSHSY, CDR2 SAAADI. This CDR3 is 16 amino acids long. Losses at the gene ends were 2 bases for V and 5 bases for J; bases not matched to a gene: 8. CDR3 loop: CASSEDREGPHNEQFF. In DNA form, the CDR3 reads TGCGCCAGCAGTGAGGATCGGGAGGGCCCCCACAATGAGCAGTTCTTC.